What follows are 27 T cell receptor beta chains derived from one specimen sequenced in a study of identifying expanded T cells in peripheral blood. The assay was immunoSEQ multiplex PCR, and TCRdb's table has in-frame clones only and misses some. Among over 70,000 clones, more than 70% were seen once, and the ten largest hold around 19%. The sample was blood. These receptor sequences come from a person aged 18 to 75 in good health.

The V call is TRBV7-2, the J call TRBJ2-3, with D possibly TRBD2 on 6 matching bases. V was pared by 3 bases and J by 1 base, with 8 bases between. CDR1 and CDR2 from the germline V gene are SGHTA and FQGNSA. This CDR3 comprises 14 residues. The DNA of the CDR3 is TGTGCCAGCAGCTTGGACTATGGCACAGATACGCAGTATTTT. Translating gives CASSLDYGTDTQYF.

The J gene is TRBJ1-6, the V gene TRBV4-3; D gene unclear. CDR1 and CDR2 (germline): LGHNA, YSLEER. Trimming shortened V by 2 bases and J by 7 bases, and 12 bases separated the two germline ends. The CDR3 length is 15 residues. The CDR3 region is CASSQRRDGNSPLHF. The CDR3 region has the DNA TGCGCCAGCAGCCAAAGGAGGGATGGGAATTCACCCCTCCACTTT.

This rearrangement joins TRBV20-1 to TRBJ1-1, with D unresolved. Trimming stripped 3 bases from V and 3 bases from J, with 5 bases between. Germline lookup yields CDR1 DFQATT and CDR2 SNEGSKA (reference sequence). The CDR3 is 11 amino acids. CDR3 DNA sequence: TGCAGTGCTAGTGACTACACTGAAGCTTTCTTT. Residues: CSASDYTEAFF.

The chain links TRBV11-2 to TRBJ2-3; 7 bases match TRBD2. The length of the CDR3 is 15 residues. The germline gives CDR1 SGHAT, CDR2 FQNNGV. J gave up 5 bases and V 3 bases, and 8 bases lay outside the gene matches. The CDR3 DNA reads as TGTGCCAGCAGCTTGTTACCGGGGGGTGGAGATACGCAGTATTTT. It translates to CASSLLPGGGDTQYF.

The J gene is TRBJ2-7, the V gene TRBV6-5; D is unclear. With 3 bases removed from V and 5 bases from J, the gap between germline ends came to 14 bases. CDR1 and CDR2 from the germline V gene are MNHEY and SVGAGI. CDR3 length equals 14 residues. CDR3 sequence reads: CASSYRSREDEQYF. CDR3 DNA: TGTGCCAGCAGTTATCGGTCCCGCGAGGACGAGCAGTACTTC.

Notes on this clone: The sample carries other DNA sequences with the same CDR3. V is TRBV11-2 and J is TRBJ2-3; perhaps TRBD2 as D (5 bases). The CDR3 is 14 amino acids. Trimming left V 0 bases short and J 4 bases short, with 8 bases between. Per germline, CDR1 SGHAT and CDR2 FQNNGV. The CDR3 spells CASSLDRGADTQYF. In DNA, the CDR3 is TGTGCCAGCAGCTTAGATCGGGGAGCAGATACGCAGTATTTT.

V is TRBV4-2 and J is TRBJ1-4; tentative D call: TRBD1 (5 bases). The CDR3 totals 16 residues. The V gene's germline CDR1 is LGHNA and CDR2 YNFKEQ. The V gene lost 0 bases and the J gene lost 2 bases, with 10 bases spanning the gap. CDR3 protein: CASSQEGVSTNEKLFF. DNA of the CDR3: TGTGCCAGCAGCCAAGAAGGGGTTTCGACTAATGAAAAACTGTTTTTT.

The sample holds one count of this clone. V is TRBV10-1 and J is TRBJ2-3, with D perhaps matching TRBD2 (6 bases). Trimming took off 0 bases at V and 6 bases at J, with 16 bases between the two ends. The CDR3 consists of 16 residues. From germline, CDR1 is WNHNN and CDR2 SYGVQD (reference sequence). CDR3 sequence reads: CASSESPGDSGDTQYF. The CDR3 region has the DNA TGCGCCAGCAGTGAGTCGCCGGGGGACTCGGGGGATACGCAGTATTTT.

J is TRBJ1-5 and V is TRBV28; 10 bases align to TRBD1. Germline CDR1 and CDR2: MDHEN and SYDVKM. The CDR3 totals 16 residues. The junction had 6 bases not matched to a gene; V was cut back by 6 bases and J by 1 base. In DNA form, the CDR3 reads TGTGCCAGCAGACGTGGGACAGGGGCAAGCAATCAGCCCCAGCATTTT. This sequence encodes CASRRGTGASNQPQHF. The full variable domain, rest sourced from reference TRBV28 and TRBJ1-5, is DVKVTQSSRYLVKRTGEKVFLECVQDMDHENMFWYRQDPGLGLRLIYFSYDVKMKEKGDIPEGYSVSREKKERFSLILESASTNQTSMYLCASRRGTGASNQPQHFGDGTRLSIL.

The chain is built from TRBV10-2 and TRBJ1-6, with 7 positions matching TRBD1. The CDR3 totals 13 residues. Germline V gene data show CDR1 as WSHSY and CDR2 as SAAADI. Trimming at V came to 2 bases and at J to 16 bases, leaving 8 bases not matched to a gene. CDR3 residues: CASSETLQGVLHF. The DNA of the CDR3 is TGCGCCAGCAGTGAGACCCTCCAGGGGGTGCTCCACTTT.

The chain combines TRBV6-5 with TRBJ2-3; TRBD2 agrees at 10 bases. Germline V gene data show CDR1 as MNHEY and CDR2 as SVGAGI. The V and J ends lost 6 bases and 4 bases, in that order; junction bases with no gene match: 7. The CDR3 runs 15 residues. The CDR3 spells CASSRQSGGADTQYF. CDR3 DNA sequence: TGTGCCAGCAGCCGCCAAAGCGGGGGGGCAGATACGCAGTATTTT.

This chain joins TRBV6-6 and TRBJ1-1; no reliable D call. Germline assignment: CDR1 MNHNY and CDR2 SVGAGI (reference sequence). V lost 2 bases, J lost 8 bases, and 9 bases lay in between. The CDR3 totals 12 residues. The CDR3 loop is CASSYMRWEAFF. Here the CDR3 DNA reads TGTGCCAGCAGTTACATGCGTTGGGAAGCTTTCTTT.

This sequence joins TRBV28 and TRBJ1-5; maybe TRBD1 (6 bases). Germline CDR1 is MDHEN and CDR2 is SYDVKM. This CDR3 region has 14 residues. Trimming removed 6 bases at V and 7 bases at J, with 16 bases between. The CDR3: CASSPRGARQPQHF. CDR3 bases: TGTGCCAGCAGCCCGCGGGGGGCGAGGCAGCCCCAGCATTTT. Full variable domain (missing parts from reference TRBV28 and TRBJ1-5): DVKVTQSSRYLVKRTGEKVFLECVQDMDHENMFWYRQDPGLGLRLIYFSYDVKMKEKGDIPEGYSVSREKKERFSLILESASTNQTSMYLCASSPRGARQPQHFGDGTRLSIL.

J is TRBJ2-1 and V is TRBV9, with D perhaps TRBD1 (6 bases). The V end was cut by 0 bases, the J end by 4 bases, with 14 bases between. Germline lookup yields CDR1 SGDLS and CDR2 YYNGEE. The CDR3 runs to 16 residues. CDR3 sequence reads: CASSVAGVGIYNEQFF. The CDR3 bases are TGTGCCAGCAGCGTAGCAGGGGTCGGGATATACAATGAGCAGTTCTTC.

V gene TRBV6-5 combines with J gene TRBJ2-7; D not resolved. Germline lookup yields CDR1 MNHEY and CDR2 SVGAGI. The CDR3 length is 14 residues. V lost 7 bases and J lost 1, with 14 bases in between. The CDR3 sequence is CASTPQGFSYEQYF. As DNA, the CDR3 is TGTGCCAGCACTCCACAAGGGTTTTCCTACGAGCAGTACTTC.

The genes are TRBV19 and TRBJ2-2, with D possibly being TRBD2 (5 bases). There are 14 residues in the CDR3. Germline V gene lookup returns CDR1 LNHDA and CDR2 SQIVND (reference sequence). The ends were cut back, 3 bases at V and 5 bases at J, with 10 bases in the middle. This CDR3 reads CASSMGSWTGELFF. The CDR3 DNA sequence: TGTGCCAGTAGTATGGGGAGTTGGACCGGGGAGCTGTTTTTT.

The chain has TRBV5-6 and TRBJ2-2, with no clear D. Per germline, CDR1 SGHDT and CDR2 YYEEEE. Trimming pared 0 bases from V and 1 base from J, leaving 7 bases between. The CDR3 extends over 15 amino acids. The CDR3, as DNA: TGTGCCAGCAGCTTGGGACTGTTGAACACCGGGGAGCTGTTTTTT. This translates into CASSLGLLNTGELFF.

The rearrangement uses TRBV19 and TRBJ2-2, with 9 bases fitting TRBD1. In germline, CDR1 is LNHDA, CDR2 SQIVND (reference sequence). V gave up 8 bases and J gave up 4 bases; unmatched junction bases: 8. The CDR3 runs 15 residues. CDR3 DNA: TGTGCCAGTGCGCTGGGGACAGGGTTCACCGGGGAGCTGTTTTTT. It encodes CASALGTGFTGELFF.

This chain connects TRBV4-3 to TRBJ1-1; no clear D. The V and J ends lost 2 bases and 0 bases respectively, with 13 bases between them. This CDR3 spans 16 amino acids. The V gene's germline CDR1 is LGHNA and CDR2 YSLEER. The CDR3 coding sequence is TGCGCCAGCAGCCAAACATGGCCCACGATGAACACTGAAGCTTTCTTT. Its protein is CASSQTWPTMNTEAFF.

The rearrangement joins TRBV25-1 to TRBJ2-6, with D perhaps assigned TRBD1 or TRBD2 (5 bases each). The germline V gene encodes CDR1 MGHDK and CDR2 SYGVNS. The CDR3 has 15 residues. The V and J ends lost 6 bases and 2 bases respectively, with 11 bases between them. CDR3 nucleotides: TGTGCCAGCAGAGCACGGGGCGCTGGGGCCAACGTCCTGACTTTC. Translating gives CASRARGAGANVLTF.

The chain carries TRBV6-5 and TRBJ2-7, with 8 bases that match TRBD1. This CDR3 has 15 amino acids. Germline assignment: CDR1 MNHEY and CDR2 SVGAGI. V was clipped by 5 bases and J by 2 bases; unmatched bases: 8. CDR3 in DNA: TGTGCCAGCAGTGGGGGACAGGCCTTAACCTACGAGCAGTACTTC. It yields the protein CASSGGQALTYEQYF.

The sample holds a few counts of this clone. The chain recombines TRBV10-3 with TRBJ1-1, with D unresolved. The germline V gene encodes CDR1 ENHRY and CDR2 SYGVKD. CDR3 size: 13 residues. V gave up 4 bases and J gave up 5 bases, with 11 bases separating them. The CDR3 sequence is CAISGDLGTEAFF. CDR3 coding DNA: TGTGCCATCAGTGGGGATCTAGGGACTGAAGCTTTCTTT.

DNA for the CDR3: TGTGCCAGCAGCCCCCGGCTAGCGAGCTCCTACAATGAGCAGTTCTTC. This encodes CASSPRLASSYNEQFF. J is TRBJ2-1 and V is TRBV7-9, with D perhaps matching TRBD2 (6 bases). The germline gives CDR1 SEHNR, CDR2 FQNEAQ (reference sequence). This CDR3 spans 16 amino acids. Trimming shortened V by 5 bases and J by 0 bases, and 14 bases separated the two germline ends.

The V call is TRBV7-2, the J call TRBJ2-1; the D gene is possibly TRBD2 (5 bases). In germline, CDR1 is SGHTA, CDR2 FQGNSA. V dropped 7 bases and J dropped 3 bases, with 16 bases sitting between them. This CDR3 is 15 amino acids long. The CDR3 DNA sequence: TGTGCCAGCATTCCCTCGGGGAATCTCTACAATGAGCAGTTCTTC. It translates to CASIPSGNLYNEQFF.

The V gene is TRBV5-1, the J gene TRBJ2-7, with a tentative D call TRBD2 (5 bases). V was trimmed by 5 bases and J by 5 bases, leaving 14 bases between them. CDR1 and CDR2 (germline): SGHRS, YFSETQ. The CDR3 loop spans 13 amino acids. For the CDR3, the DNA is TGCGCCAGCAGTTGGCATGGGAGCGACGAGCAGTACTTC. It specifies CASSWHGSDEQYF.

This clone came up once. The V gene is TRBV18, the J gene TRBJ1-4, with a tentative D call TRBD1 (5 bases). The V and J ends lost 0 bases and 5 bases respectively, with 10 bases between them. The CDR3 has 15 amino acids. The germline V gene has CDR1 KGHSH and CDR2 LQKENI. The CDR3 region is CASSPPGLPNEKLFF. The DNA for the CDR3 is TGTGCCAGCTCACCACCGGGACTGCCGAATGAAAAACTGTTTTTT.

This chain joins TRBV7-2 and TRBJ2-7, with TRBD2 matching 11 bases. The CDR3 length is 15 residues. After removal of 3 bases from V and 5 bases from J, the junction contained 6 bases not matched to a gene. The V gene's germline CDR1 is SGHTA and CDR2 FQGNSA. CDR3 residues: CASSFLAGGWNEQYF. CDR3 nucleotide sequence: TGTGCCAGCAGCTTCCTAGCGGGGGGATGGAACGAGCAGTACTTC.